This T cell receptor beta chain was sequenced during a study of cytomegalovirus exposure and HLA in healthy donors. Broader study findings: Across donors, most TCRs were seen rarely, yet some public ones were widespread. The CMV antigen specificity of a few CMV-associated chains was confirmed through in vitro analysis. Later analysis showed TCR association rates varying by HLA locus, highest for DRB1 and lowest for HLA-C.

It was with 60 Vbeta and 13 Jbeta primers that the PCR ran. Here immunoSEQ multiplex PCR was the method, and the copy in TCRdb shows in-frame clones only, minus some. The sample holds roughly 160,000 clones, roughly 84% seen once. As for this clone: Its antigen is unidentified.

This CDR3 spans 16 amino acids. Germline V gives CDR1 SGHVS, CDR2 FQNEAQ. Trimming removed 5 bases from V and 4 bases from J, with 17 bases in between. The source is a man in his thirties or forties in good health and CMV-seropositive. The specimen was PBMCs. The chain joins TRBV7-8 to TRBJ1-4; TRBD1 is a possible D gene (6 bases). The CDR3 loop reads CASSLRRHRDNEKLFF. The CDR3 DNA reads TGTGCCAGCAGCCTACGGCGCCACAGGGATAATGAAAAACTGTTTTTT.